The rows below give T cell receptor beta chains drawn from one sample of a study of blood T cell repertoires in COVID-19. Produced via immunoSEQ multiplex PCR; TCRdb's table is partial and in-frame only. The table records 210,000 or so clones, 84% of them present only once. Sequencing input: peripheral blood. These receptors were collected from a woman older than 75 with active or convalescent COVID-19. Each CDR3 is given with its conserved first and last residue. The order of the fields is clone size, V gene, D gene, J gene, CDR3 protein, CDR3 DNA. The D gene is left open where the match is weak. The size field is filled for only some rows; it gives once, few, many or a size class.

abundance: few
v_gene: TRBV27
d_gene: -
j_gene: TRBJ2-2
CDR3aa: CASTPRGGGELFF
CDR3nt: TGTGCCAGCACTCCGAGAGGGGGCGGGGAGCTGTTTTTT

abundance: -
v_gene: TRBV5-4
d_gene: TRBD2
j_gene: TRBJ2-1
CDR3aa: CASSLAQRGRDEQFF
CDR3nt: TGTGCCAGCAGCTTGGCCCAGCGGGGCCGTGATGAGCAGTTCTTC

abundance: -
v_gene: TRBV28
d_gene: TRBD1
j_gene: TRBJ2-7
CDR3aa: CASSPRDRPREQYF
CDR3nt: TGTGCCAGCAGTCCTCGGGACAGGCCCCGGGAGCAGTACTTC

abundance: -
v_gene: TRBV4-2
d_gene: TRBD1
j_gene: TRBJ1-1
CDR3aa: CASSQATGPNTEAFF
CDR3nt: TGTGCCAGCAGCCAGGCGACAGGGCCGAACACTGAAGCTTTCTTT

abundance: -
v_gene: TRBV16
d_gene: -
j_gene: TRBJ2-1
CDR3aa: CASSRSGYGEQFF
CDR3nt: TGTGCCAGCAGCCGGTCAGGGTATGGTGAGCAGTTCTTC

abundance: -
v_gene: TRBV2
d_gene: TRBD1
j_gene: TRBJ1-5
CDR3aa: CASSDRDRNQPQHF
CDR3nt: TGTGCCAGCAGTGATCGGGACAGAAATCAGCCCCAGCATTTT

abundance: -
v_gene: TRBV11-2
d_gene: -
j_gene: TRBJ2-6
CDR3aa: CASSLDLGGGAGSGANVLTF
CDR3nt: TGTGCCAGCAGCTTAGACCTCGGCGGGGGCGCGGGTTCTGGGGCCAACGTCCTGACTTTC

abundance: -
v_gene: TRBV11-3
d_gene: TRBD2
j_gene: TRBJ2-1
CDR3aa: CASRTGGGPALEQFF
CDR3nt: TGTGCCAGCAGGACCGGCGGGGGGCCGGCATTGGAGCAGTTCTTC

abundance: -
v_gene: TRBV2
d_gene: TRBD1
j_gene: TRBJ1-4
CDR3aa: CASRLQDRANEKLFF
CDR3nt: TGTGCCAGCAGACTACAAGACAGGGCTAATGAAAAACTGTTTTTT

abundance: -
v_gene: TRBV19
d_gene: -
j_gene: TRBJ2-5
CDR3aa: CASSGGRGQETQYF
CDR3nt: TGTGCCAGTAGTGGGGGGAGGGGGCAAGAGACCCAGTACTTC

abundance: -
v_gene: TRBV6-5
d_gene: -
j_gene: TRBJ2-5
CDR3aa: CASRGVGRTPQYF
CDR3nt: TGTGCCAGCAGGGGCGTTGGCCGTACCCCCCAGTACTTC

abundance: -
v_gene: TRBV3-1/TRBV3-2
d_gene: TRBD1
j_gene: TRBJ2-7
CDR3aa: CASSRRTRDRGAGEQYF
CDR3nt: TGTGCCAGCAGCCGTAGGACCCGGGACAGGGGTGCCGGCGAGCAGTACTTC

abundance: few
v_gene: TRBV19
d_gene: TRBD1
j_gene: TRBJ2-7
CDR3aa: CASRRQGTMSYEQYF
CDR3nt: TGTGCCAGTAGGCGACAGGGGACGATGTCCTACGAGCAGTACTTC

abundance: -
v_gene: TRBV7-8
d_gene: TRBD2
j_gene: TRBJ2-3
CDR3aa: CASRVAGEVDTQYF
CDR3nt: TGTGCCAGCAGGGTAGCGGGGGAGGTAGATACGCAGTATTTT

abundance: -
v_gene: TRBV12-3/TRBV12-4
d_gene: -
j_gene: TRBJ1-3
CDR3aa: CASEHVSGNTIYF
CDR3nt: TGTGCCAGCGAACATGTCTCTGGAAACACCATATATTTT